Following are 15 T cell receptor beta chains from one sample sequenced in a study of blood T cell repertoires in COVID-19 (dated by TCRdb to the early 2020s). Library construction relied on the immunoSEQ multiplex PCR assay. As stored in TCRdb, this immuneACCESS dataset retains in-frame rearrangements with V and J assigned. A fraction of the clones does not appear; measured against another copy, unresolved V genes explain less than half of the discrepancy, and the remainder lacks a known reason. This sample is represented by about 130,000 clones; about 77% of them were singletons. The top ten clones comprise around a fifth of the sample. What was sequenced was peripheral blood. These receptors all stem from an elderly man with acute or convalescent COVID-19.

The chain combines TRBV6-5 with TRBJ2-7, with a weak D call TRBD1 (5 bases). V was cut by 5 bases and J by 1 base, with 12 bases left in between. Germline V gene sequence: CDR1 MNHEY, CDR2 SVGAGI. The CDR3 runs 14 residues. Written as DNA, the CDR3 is TGTGCCAGCAGTCGCAAGACAGATTCCTACGAGCAGTACTTC. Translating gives CASSRKTDSYEQYF.

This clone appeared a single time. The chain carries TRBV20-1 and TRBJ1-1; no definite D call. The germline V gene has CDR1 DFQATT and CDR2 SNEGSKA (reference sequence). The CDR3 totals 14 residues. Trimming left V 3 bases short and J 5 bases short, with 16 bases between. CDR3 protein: CSASWSAIGTEAFF. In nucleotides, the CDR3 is TGCAGTGCTAGTTGGTCAGCGATTGGGACTGAAGCTTTCTTT.

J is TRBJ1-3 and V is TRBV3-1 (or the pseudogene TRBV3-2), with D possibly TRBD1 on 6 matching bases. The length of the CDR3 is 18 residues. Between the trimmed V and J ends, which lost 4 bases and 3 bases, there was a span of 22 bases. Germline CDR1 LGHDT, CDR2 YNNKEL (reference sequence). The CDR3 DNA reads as TGTGCCAGCAGCCCCTCAGGGTACGCGAGGGGACATGGAAACACCATATATTTT. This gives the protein CASSPSGYARGHGNTIYF.

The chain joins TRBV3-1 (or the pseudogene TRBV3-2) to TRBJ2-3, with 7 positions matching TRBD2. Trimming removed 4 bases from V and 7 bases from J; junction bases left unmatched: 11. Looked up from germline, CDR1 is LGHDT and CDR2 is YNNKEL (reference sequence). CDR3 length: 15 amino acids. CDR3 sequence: CASSRGGSRRNTQYF. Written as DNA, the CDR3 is TGTGCCAGCAGCCGGGGGGGGTCCAGGCGGAATACGCAGTATTTT.

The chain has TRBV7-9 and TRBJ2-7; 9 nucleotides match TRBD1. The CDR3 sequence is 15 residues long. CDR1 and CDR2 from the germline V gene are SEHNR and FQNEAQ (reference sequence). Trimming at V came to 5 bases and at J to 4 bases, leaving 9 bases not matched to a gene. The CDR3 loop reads CASSPGQGKGYEQYF. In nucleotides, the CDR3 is TGTGCCAGCAGCCCGGGACAGGGAAAGGGTTACGAGCAGTACTTC.

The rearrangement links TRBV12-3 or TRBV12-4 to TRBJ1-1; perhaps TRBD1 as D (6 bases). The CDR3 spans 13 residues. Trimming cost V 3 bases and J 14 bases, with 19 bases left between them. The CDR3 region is CASSLGDTLMSFF. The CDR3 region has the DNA TGTGCCAGCAGTTTGGGGGACACCCTTATGAGCTTCTTT.

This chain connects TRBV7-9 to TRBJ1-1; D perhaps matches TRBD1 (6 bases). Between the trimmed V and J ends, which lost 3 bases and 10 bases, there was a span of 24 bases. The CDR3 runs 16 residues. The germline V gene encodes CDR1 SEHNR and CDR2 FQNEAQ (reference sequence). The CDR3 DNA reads TGTGCCAGCAGCTTGGCTCGATTGGACAGTCGGGGGGGAGCTTTCTTT. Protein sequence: CASSLARLDSRGGAFF.

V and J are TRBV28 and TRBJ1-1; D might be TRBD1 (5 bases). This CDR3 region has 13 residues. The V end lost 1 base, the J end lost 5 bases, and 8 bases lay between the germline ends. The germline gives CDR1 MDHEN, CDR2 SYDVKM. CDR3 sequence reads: CASSLSGGTEAFF. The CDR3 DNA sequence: TGTGCCAGCAGTTTATCGGGGGGGACTGAAGCTTTCTTT.

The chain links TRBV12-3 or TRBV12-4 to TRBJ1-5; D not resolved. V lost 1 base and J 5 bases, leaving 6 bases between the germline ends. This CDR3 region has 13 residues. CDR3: CASSLERDQPQHF. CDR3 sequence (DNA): TGTGCCAGCAGTTTAGAGAGGGATCAGCCCCAGCATTTT.

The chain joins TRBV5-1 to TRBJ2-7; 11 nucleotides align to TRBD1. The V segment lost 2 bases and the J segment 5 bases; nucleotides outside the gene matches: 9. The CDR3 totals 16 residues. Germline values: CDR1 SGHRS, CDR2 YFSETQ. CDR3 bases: TGCGCCAGCAGCTTACGGACAGGGGGCTCCGGGGACGAGCAGTACTTC. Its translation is CASSLRTGGSGDEQYF.

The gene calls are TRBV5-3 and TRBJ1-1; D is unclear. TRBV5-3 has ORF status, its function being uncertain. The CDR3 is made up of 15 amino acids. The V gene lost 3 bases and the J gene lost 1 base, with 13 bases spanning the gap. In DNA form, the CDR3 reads TGTGCCAGAAGCTGGCGAGGGTCCCCGAACACTGAAGCTTTCTTT. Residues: CARSWRGSPNTEAFF.

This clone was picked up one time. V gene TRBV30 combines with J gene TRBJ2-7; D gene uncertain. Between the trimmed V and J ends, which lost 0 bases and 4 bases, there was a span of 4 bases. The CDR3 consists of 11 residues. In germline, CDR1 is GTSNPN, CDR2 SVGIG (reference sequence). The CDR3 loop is CAWSVQYEQYF. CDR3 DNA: TGTGCCTGGAGTGTACAGTACGAGCAGTACTTC.

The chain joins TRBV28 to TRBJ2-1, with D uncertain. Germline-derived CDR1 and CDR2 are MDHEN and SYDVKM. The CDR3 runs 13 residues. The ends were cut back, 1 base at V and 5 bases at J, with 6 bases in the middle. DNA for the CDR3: TGTGCCAGCAGTTTATATCACAACAATGAGCAGTTCTTC. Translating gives CASSLYHNNEQFF.

The DNA of the CDR3 is TGCGCCAGCAGCCAAGATCTTGACGTCGCGGGAAACACAGATACGCAGTATTTT. This gives the protein CASSQDLDVAGNTDTQYF. This chain uses TRBV4-3 with TRBJ2-3; weak D call: TRBD2 (6 bases). The CDR3 consists of 18 residues. Germline V CDR1 and CDR2: LGHNA, YSLEER. Trimming removed 0 bases at V and 2 bases at J, with 18 bases between.

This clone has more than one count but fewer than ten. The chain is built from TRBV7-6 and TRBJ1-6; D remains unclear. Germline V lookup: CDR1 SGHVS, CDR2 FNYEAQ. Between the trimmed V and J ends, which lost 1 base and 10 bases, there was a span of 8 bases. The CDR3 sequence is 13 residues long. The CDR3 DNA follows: TGTGCCAGCAGCTTAGGGGGAGGCTCACCCCTCCACTTT. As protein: CASSLGGGSPLHF.